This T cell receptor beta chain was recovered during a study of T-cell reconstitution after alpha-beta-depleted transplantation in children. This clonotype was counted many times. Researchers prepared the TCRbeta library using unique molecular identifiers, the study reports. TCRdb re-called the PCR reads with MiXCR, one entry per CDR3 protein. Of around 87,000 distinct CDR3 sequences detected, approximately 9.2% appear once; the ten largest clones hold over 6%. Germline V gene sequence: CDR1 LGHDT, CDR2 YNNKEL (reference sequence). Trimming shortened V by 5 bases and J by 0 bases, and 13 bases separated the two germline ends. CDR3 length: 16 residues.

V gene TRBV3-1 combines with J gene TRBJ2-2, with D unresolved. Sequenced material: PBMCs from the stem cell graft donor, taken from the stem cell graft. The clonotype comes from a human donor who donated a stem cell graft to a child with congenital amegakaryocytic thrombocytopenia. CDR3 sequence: CASSVTTIANTGELFF. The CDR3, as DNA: TGTGCCAGCAGCGTGACAACCATTGCGAACACCGGGGAGCTGTTTTTT. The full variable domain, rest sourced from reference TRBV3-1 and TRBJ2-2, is DTAVSQTPKYLVTQMGNDKSIKCEQNLGHDTMYWYKQDSKKFLKIMFSYNNKELIINETVPNRFSPKSPDKAHLNLHINSLELGDSAVYFCASSVTTIANTGELFFGEGSRLTVL.